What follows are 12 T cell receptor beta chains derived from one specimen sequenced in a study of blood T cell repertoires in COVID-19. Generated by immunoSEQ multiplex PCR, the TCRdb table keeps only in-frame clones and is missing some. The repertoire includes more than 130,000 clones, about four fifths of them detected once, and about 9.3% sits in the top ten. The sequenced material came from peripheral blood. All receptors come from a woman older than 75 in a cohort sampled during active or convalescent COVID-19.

CDR3 protein: CASSKPGQGPYEQYF. The CDR3 DNA reads TGTGCCAGCAGCAAGCCGGGACAGGGCCCCTACGAGCAGTACTTC. The chain links TRBV5-4 to TRBJ2-7, with 9 bases matching TRBD1. The CDR3 runs to 15 residues. Germline V gene lookup returns CDR1 SGHNT and CDR2 YYREEE (reference sequence). J lost 2 bases, V lost 4 bases, and 7 bases had no gene match.

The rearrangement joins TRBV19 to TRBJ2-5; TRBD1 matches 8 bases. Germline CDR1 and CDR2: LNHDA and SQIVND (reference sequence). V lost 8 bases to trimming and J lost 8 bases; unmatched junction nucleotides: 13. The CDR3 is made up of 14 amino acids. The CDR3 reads CASGATGGKGTQYF. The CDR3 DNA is TGTGCCAGTGGTGCTACAGGGGGAAAGGGTACCCAGTACTTC.

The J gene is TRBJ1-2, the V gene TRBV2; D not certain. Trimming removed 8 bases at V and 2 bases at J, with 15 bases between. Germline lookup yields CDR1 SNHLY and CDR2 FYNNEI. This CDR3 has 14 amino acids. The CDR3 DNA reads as TGTGCCAGCGGTCTCAGAGGGAGGAACTATGGCTACACCTTC. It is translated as CASGLRGRNYGYTF.

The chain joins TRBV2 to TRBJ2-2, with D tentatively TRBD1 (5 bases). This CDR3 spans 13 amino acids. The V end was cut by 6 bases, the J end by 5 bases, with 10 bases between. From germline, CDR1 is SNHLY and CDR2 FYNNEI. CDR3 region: CASSPQGTGELFF. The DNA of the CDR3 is TGTGCCAGCAGCCCGCAGGGAACCGGGGAGCTGTTTTTT. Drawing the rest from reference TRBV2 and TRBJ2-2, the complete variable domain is EPEVTQTPSHQVTQMGQEVILRCVPISNHLYFYWYRQILGQKVEFLVSFYNNEISEKSEIFDDQFSVERPDGSNFTLKIRSTKLEDSAMYFCASSPQGTGELFFGEGSRLTVL.

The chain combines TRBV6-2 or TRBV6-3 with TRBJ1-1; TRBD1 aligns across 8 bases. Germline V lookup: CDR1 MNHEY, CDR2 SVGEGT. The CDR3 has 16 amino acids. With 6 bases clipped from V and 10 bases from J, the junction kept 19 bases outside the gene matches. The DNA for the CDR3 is TGTGCCAGCAGCCCCCCCTGGGACAGGCCCCCCGGCGGAGCTTTCTTT. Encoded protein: CASSPPWDRPPGGAFF.

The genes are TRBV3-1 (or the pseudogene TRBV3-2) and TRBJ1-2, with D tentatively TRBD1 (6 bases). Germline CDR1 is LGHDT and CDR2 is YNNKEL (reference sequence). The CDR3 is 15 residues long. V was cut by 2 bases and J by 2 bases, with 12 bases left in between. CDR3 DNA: TGTGCCAGCAGCCAAAAAGGGGACAAGAACTATGGCTACACCTTC. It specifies CASSQKGDKNYGYTF.

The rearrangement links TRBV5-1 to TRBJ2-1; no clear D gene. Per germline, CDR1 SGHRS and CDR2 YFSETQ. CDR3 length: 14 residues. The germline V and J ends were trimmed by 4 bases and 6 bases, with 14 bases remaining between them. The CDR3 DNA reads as TGCGCCAGCAGCGAAAGTCCCGGTCTCAATGAGCAGTTCTTC. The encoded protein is CASSESPGLNEQFF.

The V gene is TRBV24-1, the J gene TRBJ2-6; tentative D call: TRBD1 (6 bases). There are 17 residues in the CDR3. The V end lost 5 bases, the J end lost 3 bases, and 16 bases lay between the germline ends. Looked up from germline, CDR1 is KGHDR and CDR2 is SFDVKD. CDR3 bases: TGTGCCACCAGTGGCACAGGGCGGGTGTTTGGGGCCAACGTCCTGACTTTC. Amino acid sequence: CATSGTGRVFGANVLTF.

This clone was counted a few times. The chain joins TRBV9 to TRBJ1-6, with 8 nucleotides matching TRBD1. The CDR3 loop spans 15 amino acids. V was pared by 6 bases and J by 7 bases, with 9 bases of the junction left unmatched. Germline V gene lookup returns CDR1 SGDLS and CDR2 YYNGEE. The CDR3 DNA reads TGTGCCAGCACAGCTGCTGGACAGGGAAATTCACCCCTCCACTTT. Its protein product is CASTAAGQGNSPLHF.

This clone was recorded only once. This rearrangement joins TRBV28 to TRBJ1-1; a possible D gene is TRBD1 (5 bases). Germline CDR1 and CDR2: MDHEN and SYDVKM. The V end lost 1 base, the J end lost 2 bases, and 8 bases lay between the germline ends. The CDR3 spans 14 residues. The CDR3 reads CASSLLDTNTEAFF. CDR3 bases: TGTGCCAGCAGTTTATTGGACACCAACACTGAAGCTTTCTTT. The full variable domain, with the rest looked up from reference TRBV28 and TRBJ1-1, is DVKVTQSSRYLVKRTGEKVFLECVQDMDHENMFWYRQDPGLGLRLIYFSYDVKMKEKGDIPEGYSVSREKKERFSLILESASTNQTSMYLCASSLLDTNTEAFFGQGTRLTVV.

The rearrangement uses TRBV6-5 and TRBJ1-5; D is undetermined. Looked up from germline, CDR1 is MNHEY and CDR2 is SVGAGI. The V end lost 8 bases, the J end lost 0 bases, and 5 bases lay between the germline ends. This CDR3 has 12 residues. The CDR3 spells CASSNSNQPQHF. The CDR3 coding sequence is TGTGCCAGCTCCAATAGCAATCAGCCCCAGCATTTT.

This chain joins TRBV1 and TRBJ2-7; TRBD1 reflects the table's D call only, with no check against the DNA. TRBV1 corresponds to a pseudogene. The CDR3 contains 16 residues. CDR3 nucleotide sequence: TGCACCAGCAGCCAGCACAGGGAGAGGAGCTCCTACGAGCAGTACTTC. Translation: CTSSQHRERSSYEQYF.